This is a list of T cell receptor beta chains from one sample in a study of cytomegalovirus exposure and HLA in healthy donors. The method was immunoSEQ multiplex PCR; TCRdb's version includes in-frame clones alone and lacks a portion of them. The data contain approximately 160,000 clones, roughly 70% of them singletons. The sample comprised PBMCs. These receptors all stem from a woman between 45 and 60 years old in good health and CMV-seropositive. CDR3s include the opening cysteine and the closing phenylalanine or tryptophan. The D gene is left open where the match is weak. A clone size is listed for some rows: how often the clone was seen (once, few, many), or a class if it is expanded.

len,j_gene,abundance,d_gene,v_gene,CDR3aa,CDR3nt
15,TRBJ2-1,NA,TRBD1,TRBV7-7,CASSSGTGGNNEQFF,TGTGCCAGCAGCTCGGGGACAGGAGGGAACAATGAGCAGTTCTTC
14,TRBJ1-2,once,NA,TRBV9,CASSVGQGQRGYTF,TGTGCCAGCAGCGTAGGGCAGGGGCAACGTGGCTACACCTTC
15,TRBJ1-4,few,TRBD1,TRBV5-1,CASSGGTGLNEKLFF,TGCGCCAGCAGCGGAGGGACAGGGCTTAATGAAAAACTGTTTTTT
14,TRBJ1-1,NA,NA,TRBV5-6,CASSLQGGDTEAFF,TGTGCCAGCAGCTTGCAGGGAGGGGACACTGAAGCTTTCTTT
15,TRBJ1-1,NA,NA,TRBV6-1,CASSPGGFMNTEAFF,TGTGCCAGCAGCCCGGGGGGGTTCATGAACACTGAAGCTTTCTTT
14,TRBJ2-2,NA,NA,TRBV28,CASSLYRDTGELFF,TGTGCCAGCAGTTTATACAGGGATACCGGGGAGCTGTTTTTT
15,TRBJ1-5,NA,TRBD1,TRBV5-1,CASSLAPQGDQPQHF,TGCGCCAGCAGCTTGGCCCCACAGGGGGATCAGCCCCAGCATTTT
15,TRBJ1-6,NA,NA,TRBV15,CATSREEGGNSPLHF,TGTGCCACCAGCAGAGAAGAGGGAGGTAATTCACCCCTCCACTTT
15,TRBJ2-5,NA,TRBD2,TRBV7-9,CASSSGTNQIETQYF,TGTGCCAGCAGCTCCGGGACTAACCAGATTGAGACCCAGTACTTC
14,TRBJ1-1,NA,NA,TRBV7-9,CASIWGGKNTEAFF,TGTGCCAGCATATGGGGAGGAAAGAACACTGAAGCTTTCTTT
14,TRBJ1-1,once,NA,TRBV5-1,CASSLQGSRIEAFF,TGCGCCAGCAGCTTACAGGGTAGTAGGATTGAAGCTTTCTTT
14,TRBJ1-2,few,NA,TRBV2,CASSATGLGYGYTF,TGTGCCAGCAGCGCAACAGGTCTTGGCTATGGCTACACCTTC
15,TRBJ2-2,NA,NA,TRBV12-5,CASGSGSTNTGELFF,TGTGCTAGTGGTTCAGGGTCCACGAACACCGGGGAGCTGTTTTTT
17,TRBJ2-6,NA,NA,TRBV19,CASSGQYPSSGANVLTF,TGTGCCAGTAGCGGACAGTACCCGAGCTCTGGGGCCAACGTCCTGACTTTC
14,TRBJ1-1,NA,TRBD1,TRBV6-1,CASRPGQMNTEAFF,TGTGCCAGCAGACCGGGACAGATGAACACTGAAGCTTTCTTT
14,TRBJ1-6,few,NA,TRBV18,CASSSRGLNSPLHF,TGTGCCAGCTCATCGAGAGGACTGAATTCACCCCTCCACTTT
14,TRBJ1-1,NA,TRBD1,TRBV2,CASSVQGADTEAFF,TGTGCCAGCAGTGTACAGGGGGCTGACACTGAAGCTTTCTTT
15,TRBJ1-2,once,TRBD1,TRBV5-1,CASSQTGSIDYGYTF,TGCGCCAGCAGCCAGACAGGGTCGATCGACTATGGCTACACCTTC
13,TRBJ1-1,NA,NA,TRBV28,CASSLGWNTEAFF,TGTGCCAGCAGTTTAGGCTGGAACACTGAAGCTTTCTTT
14,TRBJ2-5,NA,TRBD1,TRBV5-1,CASSRQGIQETQYF,TGCGCCAGCAGCCGACAGGGCATCCAAGAGACCCAGTACTTC
12,TRBJ1-2,NA,NA,TRBV19,CASRGAFYGYTF,TGTGCCAGTAGAGGGGCTTTCTATGGCTACACCTTC
17,TRBJ1-6,NA,NA,TRBV19,CASSIGTTASPNSPLHF,TGTGCCAGTAGTATCGGGACTACCGCATCGCCAAATTCACCCCTCCACTTT
15,TRBJ2-2,few,TRBD2,TRBV10-1,CASSTGLAGTGELFF,TGCGCCAGCAGCACCGGACTAGCGGGAACCGGGGAGCTGTTTTTT
15,TRBJ1-4,NA,NA,TRBV6-5,CASSYGIGDNEKLFF,TGTGCCAGCAGTTACGGAATAGGGGATAATGAAAAACTGTTTTTT
14,TRBJ1-2,NA,TRBD1,TRBV5-5,CASSLTGGYYGYTF,TGTGCCAGCAGCCTGACAGGGGGTTACTATGGCTACACCTTC
15,TRBJ1-6,NA,NA,TRBV18,CASSGASSYNSPLHF,TGTGCCAGCTCAGGGGCGAGCTCCTATAATTCACCCCTCCACTTT
15,TRBJ2-1,NA,NA,TRBV9,CASSVAGREGDEQFF,TGTGCCAGCAGCGTAGCCGGCAGGGAAGGCGATGAGCAGTTCTTC
14,TRBJ2-1,NA,NA,TRBV27,CATSSLFGDNEQFF,TGTGCCACCAGCAGTTTGTTCGGGGATAATGAGCAGTTCTTC
14,TRBJ2-3,NA,TRBD2,TRBV9,CASSVSGAGDTQYF,TGTGCCAGCAGCGTTAGCGGGGCGGGCGATACGCAGTATTTT
15,TRBJ2-1,NA,TRBD2,TRBV12-5,CASGLELRGGNEQFF,TGTGCTAGTGGACTGGAGCTGCGGGGGGGCAATGAGCAGTTCTTC
14,TRBJ2-2,NA,NA,TRBV29-1,CSVAGRANTGELFF,TGCAGCGTTGCCGGTAGAGCTAACACCGGGGAGCTGTTTTTT
15,TRBJ2-5,few,NA,TRBV6-4,CASSDSRDARETQYF,TGTGCCAGCAGTGACTCGCGGGACGCTCGAGAGACCCAGTACTTC
14,TRBJ2-5,NA,NA,TRBV29-1,CSVEGGQGQETQYF,TGCAGCGTTGAAGGTGGGCAGGGACAAGAGACCCAGTACTTC
15,TRBJ2-2,NA,NA,TRBV5-1,CASSFTVRSAGELFF,TGCGCCAGCAGCTTTACAGTTCGTTCGGCCGGGGAGCTGTTTTTT
13,TRBJ2-2,NA,NA,TRBV11-2,CASSLDRDGELFF,TGTGCCAGCAGCTTAGATCGCGACGGGGAGCTGTTTTTT
13,TRBJ2-7,NA,NA,TRBV5-1,CASSLEGAYEQYF,TGCGCCAGCAGCTTGGAGGGGGCCTACGAGCAGTACTTC
14,TRBJ2-5,NA,NA,TRBV5-1,CASSENRVQETQYF,TGCGCCAGCAGCGAAAACAGGGTCCAAGAGACCCAGTACTTC
15,TRBJ2-7,NA,TRBD2,TRBV5-1,CASAPGLADTYEQYF,TGCGCCAGCGCCCCGGGACTAGCGGATACCTACGAGCAGTACTTC
15,TRBJ2-1,few,NA,TRBV19,CASSIEDLAYNEQFF,TGTGCCAGTAGTATCGAGGACTTGGCCTACAATGAGCAGTTCTTC
14,TRBJ1-1,NA,TRBD1,TRBV7-9,CASTRDRVLSEAFF,TGTGCCAGCACTCGGGACAGGGTTTTGTCTGAAGCTTTCTTT
12,TRBJ1-6,NA,NA,TRBV2,CASTLFNSPLHF,TGTGCCAGCACCCTCTTTAATTCACCCCTCCACTTT
15,TRBJ2-7,NA,NA,TRBV12-5,CASGLAQVAFYEQYF,TGTGCTAGTGGTTTGGCACAGGTGGCCTTCTACGAGCAGTACTTC
13,TRBJ1-2,NA,TRBD1,TRBV9,CASSEVSPGQDTF,TGTGCCAGCAGTGAAGTATCGCCGGGACAGGACACCTTC
17,TRBJ2-1,NA,TRBD1,TRBV18,CASSLFPGQGANNEQFF,TGTGCCAGCTCACTTTTTCCGGGACAGGGAGCTAACAATGAGCAGTTCTTC
13,TRBJ2-3,once,NA,TRBV4-1,CASSQGELDTQYF,TGCGCCAGCAGCCAAGGGGAGTTAGATACGCAGTATTTT
12,TRBJ2-3,NA,NA,TRBV29-1,CSALRGGDTQYF,TGCAGCGCACTGAGGGGGGGGGATACGCAGTATTTT
15,TRBJ2-5,NA,TRBD1,TRBV6-5,CASNALDRTEGTQYF,TGTGCCAGCAACGCCTTGGACAGGACGGAAGGGACCCAGTACTTC
15,TRBJ2-1,NA,TRBD1,TRBV25-1,CASSGQGLSYNEQFF,TGTGCCAGCAGCGGACAGGGGCTTTCCTACAATGAGCAGTTCTTC